This TCR beta chain stems from a study of T cell responses to AZD1222 COVID-19 vaccine. Overall study findings and caveats: Nearly half of spike-specific TCRs reportedly target unmutated variant regions. Rises in breadth and depth of Spike-specific TCRs came after two AZD1222 doses. White British donors predominated, females outnumbered males, and clonal diversity was possibly underestimated. The span of vaccine-associated CD4 TCRs extended across spike, with dominance at 160-218 and 743-854.

TCRdb's copy holds only in-frame clones and misses some; the assay was immunoSEQ multiplex PCR. The sample has approximately 89,000 clones; approximately 90% are singletons. With respect to this clone: Its matching antigen is unknown.

The V end was cut by 5 bases, the J end by 5 bases, with 13 bases between. Germline lookup yields CDR1 LGHDT and CDR2 YNNKEL (reference sequence). The length of the CDR3 is 14 residues. This specimen was peripheral blood, taken on day 0 of AZD1222 vaccination. V and J are TRBV3-1 (or the pseudogene TRBV3-2) and TRBJ1-5, with unresolved D. The receptor comes from an adult in good health. This chain's CDR3 is CASSLGSGDQPQHF. For the CDR3, the DNA is TGTGCCAGCAGCTTGGGGTCCGGGGATCAGCCCCAGCATTTT.